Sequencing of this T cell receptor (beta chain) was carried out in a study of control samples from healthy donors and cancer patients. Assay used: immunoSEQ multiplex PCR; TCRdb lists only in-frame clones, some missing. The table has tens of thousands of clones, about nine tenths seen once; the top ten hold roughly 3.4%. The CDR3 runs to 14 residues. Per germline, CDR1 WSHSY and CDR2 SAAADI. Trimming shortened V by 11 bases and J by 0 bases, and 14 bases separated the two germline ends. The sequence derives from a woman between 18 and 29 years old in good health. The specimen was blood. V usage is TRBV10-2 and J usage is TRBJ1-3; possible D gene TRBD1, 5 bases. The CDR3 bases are TGCGCCTCCTCCACGGGGGGCTCTGGAAACACCATATATTTT. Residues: CASSTGGSGNTIYF.